This passage covers 2 T cell receptor beta chains from one sample sequenced in a study of HIV-infected children after antiretroviral therapy interruption. RNA-based 3' RACE libraries used unique molecular identifiers. TCRdb re-called the 3' RACE reads through MiXCR, storing one row per CDR3 protein. The sample lists fewer than 100,000 distinct CDR3 sequences, 6% to 8.5% occurring once. The treatment here: PENTA 11 planned treatment interruption arm or continuous ART arm. Sequencing was performed on CD45RA+ CD4+ T cells from PBMCs, pooled from several time points, taken from a donor given antiretroviral therapy, either interrupted or continuous. Subset meaning: naive CD4+ CD45RA+ CD45RO- T cells. All receptors come from a pool of human donors with HIV.

The table lists this clonotype with many counts. This chain links TRBV19 with TRBJ2-6; no reliable D call. Germline V lookup: CDR1 LNHDA, CDR2 SQIVND (reference sequence). The length of the CDR3 is 14 residues. V gave up 5 bases and J gave up 3 bases, with 8 bases separating them. In DNA, the CDR3 is TGTGCCAGTAGTTTCTCGGGTGGGGCCAACGTCCTGACTTTC. This gives the protein CASSFSGGANVLTF.

This clonotype was counted at least ten times. The rearrangement joins TRBV12-3 or TRBV12-4 to TRBJ2-5; D not resolved. This CDR3 is 14 amino acids long. The V end lost 6 bases, the J end lost 4 bases, and 15 bases lay between the germline ends. CDR3 amino acids: CASSPHRSGETQYF. The DNA of the CDR3 is TGTGCCAGCAGCCCCCATAGGTCAGGAGAGACCCAGTACTTC.